This TCR beta chain was captured in a study of shared clonotypes between healthy human individuals. Study-wide results and limits: When naive CD4 clonotypes were compared across a handful of donors, about 4.9% were shared. In general, naive subsets displayed greater estimated richness than memory subsets did.

The investigators split CD4+ cells into a CD45RA+ naive subset and a CD45RA-negative memory subset. V lost 7 bases to trimming and J lost 1 base; unmatched junction nucleotides: 12. The CDR3 loop spans 18 amino acids. CDR1 SGHRS and CDR2 YFSETQ come from the germline V gene. In regard to this clone: Antigen unknown.

TCRdb's copy holds only in-frame clones and misses some; the assay was immunoSEQ multiplex PCR. Counted here are hundreds of thousands of clones, more than 70% occurring once; the ten biggest clones make up 1.5% to 2%. This clonotype was sampled from a woman in her twenties or thirties in good health. The V and J genes are TRBV5-1 and TRBJ2-3; 13 bases fit TRBD2. The sequenced material came from memory CD4+ T cells sorted from blood. Subset specified: CD45RA-negative fraction. The CDR3 DNA reads TGCGCCAGCGGATCCGGGACTAGCGGGGCCCTGGGCACAGATACGCAGTATTTT. It encodes CASGSGTSGALGTDTQYF.